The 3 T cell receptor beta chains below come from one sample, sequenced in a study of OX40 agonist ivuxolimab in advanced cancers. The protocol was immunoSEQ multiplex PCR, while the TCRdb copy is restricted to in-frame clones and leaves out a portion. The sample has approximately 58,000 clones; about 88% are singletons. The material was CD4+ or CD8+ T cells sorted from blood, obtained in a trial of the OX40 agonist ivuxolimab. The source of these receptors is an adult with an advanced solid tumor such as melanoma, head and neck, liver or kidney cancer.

CDR3 in DNA: TGCGCCAGCAGTCAAAATGGGGGGCTAAAGACAGCGGTAAATCAGCCCCAGCATTTT. Translation: CASSQNGGLKTAVNQPQHF. The chain uses TRBV23-1 and TRBJ1-5; D possibly corresponds to TRBD1 (6 bases). TRBV23-1 is designated an ORF whose function remains uncertain. V was trimmed by 2 bases and J by 4 bases, leaving 24 bases between them. The CDR3 is 19 amino acids.

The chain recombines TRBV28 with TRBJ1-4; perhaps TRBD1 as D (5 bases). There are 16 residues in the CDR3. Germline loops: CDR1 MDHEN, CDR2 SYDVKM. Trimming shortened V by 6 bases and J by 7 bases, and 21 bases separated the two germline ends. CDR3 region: CASRTGSDPGSEKLFF. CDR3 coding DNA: TGTGCCAGCAGAACGGGGTCGGACCCAGGGAGTGAAAAACTGTTTTTT.

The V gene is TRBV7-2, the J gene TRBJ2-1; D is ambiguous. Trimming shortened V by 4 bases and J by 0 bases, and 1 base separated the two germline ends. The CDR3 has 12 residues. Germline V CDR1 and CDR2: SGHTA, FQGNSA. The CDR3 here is CASSYSYNEQFF. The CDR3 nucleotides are TGTGCCAGCAGCTACTCCTACAATGAGCAGTTCTTC.